The clone carrying this T cell receptor (beta chain) was seen a few times. The antigen is undetermined. This entry belongs to a study of T-cell memory formation after mild COVID-19. At the level of the study: TCR clusters were mostly donor specific. The study, taken as a whole, reports: The study found contracting CD4+ clones mainly in CM and EM and contracting CD8+ clones in EMRA. Some responding clones appeared in pre-infection memory, suggesting cross-reactive memory joined.

From 5'RACE with constant-segment primers came TCR alpha and TCR beta cDNA libraries that carried sample barcodes and UMIs. MiXCR, applied by TCRdb to the 5' RACE reads, yields one record per CDR3 protein. This sample has nearly 200,000 distinct CDR3 sequences, with 15% to 20% found just once. With 4 bases removed from V and 0 bases from J, the gap between germline ends came to 7 bases. Looked up from germline, CDR1 is SQVTM and CDR2 is ANQGSEA. CDR3 length: 13 residues. This chain uses TRBV29-1 with TRBJ1-5; D call uncertain. What was sequenced was PBMCs or a T cell subset sorted from them (not recorded which). The receptor was derived from an adult woman who had mild COVID-19 (a few samples of this study predate the infection). Cell type and time point are not known. CDR3 in DNA: TGCAGCGTTGCGGCATCTAGCAATCAGCCCCAGCATTTT. Translation gives CSVAASSNQPQHF.